The 9 T cell receptor beta chains below come from one sample, sequenced in a study of response to subunit inactivated influenza vaccine. MiXCR, run by TCRdb on the RT-PCR reads, gives a single entry per CDR3 protein. The sample carries hundreds of thousands of distinct CDR3 sequences, approximately 12% recorded once. Here the sequenced sample was PBMCs from blood, taken on the day of vaccination. The origin of the receptors is a man aged 45-65 years who received an inactivated influenza vaccine.

The table lists this clonotype with many counts. The chain links TRBV4-3 to TRBJ1-5; D not resolved. The CDR3 consists of 13 residues. Germline V lookup: CDR1 LGHNA, CDR2 YSLEER. Trimming removed 0 bases from V and 10 bases from J, with 10 bases in between. The CDR3 loop reads CASSQDTWSPQHF. CDR3 sequence (DNA): TGCGCCAGCAGCCAAGATACGTGGAGTCCCCAGCATTTT.

This clonotype was detected ten times or more. This sequence joins TRBV12-3 or TRBV12-4 and TRBJ1-6, with D perhaps matching TRBD1 (5 bases). V lost 7 bases and J lost 8, with 21 bases in between. This CDR3 has 16 amino acids. CDR3 bases: TGTGCCAGCACCCCCTTCTCGGGACGTAAGGATTCACCCCTCCACTTT. This encodes CASTPFSGRKDSPLHF.

The chain links TRBV6-5 to TRBJ2-1, with 8 bases fitting TRBD2. J was trimmed by 4 bases and V by 5 bases; bases with no gene match: 7. Germline V gene data show CDR1 as MNHEY and CDR2 as SVGAGI. The CDR3 consists of 15 residues. The CDR3 nucleotides read TGTGCCAGCAGTGCACTCGAGCGGGGGTACAATGAGCAGTTCTTC. Translated: CASSALERGYNEQFF.

This clonotype was picked up many times. This chain links TRBV7-8 with TRBJ1-1; maybe TRBD1 (5 bases). Germline assignment: CDR1 SGHVS and CDR2 FQNEAQ. V lost 2 bases and J 5 bases, leaving 9 bases between the germline ends. The length of the CDR3 is 13 residues. Written as DNA, the CDR3 is TGTGCCAGCAGCTTATCTGGGGGGACTGAAGCTTTCTTT. Amino acids: CASSLSGGTEAFF.

The chain joins TRBV20-1 to TRBJ2-5, with a tentative D call TRBD1 (5 bases). Germline V gives CDR1 DFQATT, CDR2 SNEGSKA (reference sequence). The CDR3 extends over 11 amino acids. The V end was cut by 6 bases, the J end by 7 bases, with 12 bases between. The CDR3 region has the DNA TGCAGTGCCCCCAGGGCCGGGACCCAGTACTTC. It codes for CSAPRAGTQYF.

The gene calls are TRBV28 and TRBJ2-3, with D possibly TRBD2 on 7 matching bases. V was clipped by 8 bases and J by 2 bases, with 20 bases between them. Germline V gene data show CDR1 as MDHEN and CDR2 as SYDVKM. The CDR3 contains 16 residues. CDR3 amino acids: CASASIWGGDTDTQYF. In DNA, the CDR3 is TGTGCCAGCGCCTCTATATGGGGGGGCGACACAGATACGCAGTATTTT.

This sequence joins TRBV28 and TRBJ2-3; TRBD1 matches at 9 bases. Germline-derived CDR1 and CDR2 are MDHEN and SYDVKM. V lost 5 bases to trimming and J lost 3 bases; unmatched junction nucleotides: 6. This CDR3 is built from 15 residues. CDR3 DNA sequence: TGTGCCAGCAGTATACCCGGGACAGGGACAGATACGCAGTATTTT. Its translation: CASSIPGTGTDTQYF.

This clonotype was counted a few times. The chain carries TRBV3-1 and TRBJ2-2; perhaps TRBD1 as D (5 bases). CDR1 is LGHDT, CDR2 YNNKEL, per germline (reference sequence). Trimming took 1 base from V and 3 from J, leaving 6 bases between them. The CDR3 runs to 14 residues. The CDR3 bases are TGTGCCAGCAGCCAAGTAGGGGACACCGGGGAGCTGTTTTTT. Amino acid sequence: CASSQVGDTGELFF. The full variable domain, its missing parts supplied by reference TRBV3-1 and TRBJ2-2, is DTAVSQTPKYLVTQMGNDKSIKCEQNLGHDTMYWYKQDSKKFLKIMFSYNNKELIINETVPNRFSPKSPDKAHLNLHINSLELGDSAVYFCASSQVGDTGELFFGEGSRLTVL.

This clonotype was picked up a small number of times. The genes are TRBV20-1 and TRBJ2-6; D possibly matches TRBD1 or TRBD2 (5 bases each). V gave up 1 base and J gave up 0 bases, with 16 bases separating them. Germline V gene lookup returns CDR1 DFQATT and CDR2 SNEGSKA (reference sequence). The CDR3 is 18 amino acids. The CDR3 sequence is CSARARDGQPSGANVLTF. CDR3 DNA: TGCAGTGCTAGAGCTAGGGACGGCCAACCCTCTGGGGCCAACGTCCTGACTTTC.